This passage covers 8 T cell receptor beta chains from one sample sequenced in a study of monozygotic twins with inflammatory bowel disease. Reanalyzing the 5' RACE reads, TCRdb keeps one entry per CDR3 protein, without DNA. In all, the sample yields tens of thousands of distinct CDR3 sequences. Material for sequencing was blood. Receptors were obtained from a human donor with ulcerative colitis or Crohn's disease, or a healthy co-twin of an affected twin (not recorded which).

V usage is TRBV11-1 and J usage is TRBJ2-5; TCRdb's assignment of TRBD1 cannot be checked, as there is no DNA. CDR3 length: 20 amino acids. Germline assignment: CDR1 SGHAT and CDR2 FQDESV (reference sequence). The CDR3 here is CASSLWSLRGPGQLQETQYF.

The rearrangement uses TRBV6-6 and TRBJ2-5; TCRdb reports TRBD1, a call that lacks DNA to check it against. The CDR3 contains 12 residues. Germline assignment: CDR1 MNHNY and CDR2 SVGAGI (reference sequence). The CDR3 sequence: CASSRGQETQYF.

This rearrangement joins TRBV7-8 to TRBJ2-4; without DNA, the TCRdb call of TRBD2 cannot be checked. Germline lookup yields CDR1 SGHVS and CDR2 FQNEAQ. There are 15 residues in the CDR3. The CDR3 reads CASSLSLASADLAYF. The whole variable domain, filled in from reference TRBV7-8 and TRBJ2-4, reads GAGVSQSPRYKVAKRGQDVALRCDPISGHVSLFWYQQALGQGPEFLTYFQNEAQLDKSGLPSDRFFAERPEGSVSTLKIQRTQQEDSAVYLCASSLSLASADLAYFGAGTRLSVL.

The chain employs TRBV11-2 and TRBJ1-2; TCRdb designates TRBD1, a call that cannot be tested without DNA. There are 18 residues in the CDR3. Germline CDR1 reads SGHAT; CDR2 reads FQNNGV. The CDR3 sequence is CASSLGIAGGPLNYGYTF.

The gene calls are TRBV19 and TRBJ1-1; TCRdb calls TRBD1, which cannot be checked without DNA. CDR3 size: 15 residues. Germline V gene data show CDR1 as LNHDA and CDR2 as SQIVND (reference sequence). CDR3 residues: CASSIDPRVGTEAFF.

V and J are TRBV10-3 and TRBJ1-1; TCRdb gives TRBD1 as the D gene, but with no DNA this cannot be confirmed. CDR1 ENHRY and CDR2 SYGVKD come from the germline V gene. CDR3 length equals 15 residues. CDR3 protein: CAISERSGENTEAFF.

The rearrangement joins TRBV7-2 to TRBJ2-7. Germline V gene data show CDR1 as SGHTA and CDR2 as FQGNSA. This CDR3 spans 13 amino acids. This chain's CDR3 is CASSLQKNYEQYF.

The chain has TRBV7-9 and TRBJ2-4; absent DNA, TCRdb's TRBD1 call cannot be checked. CDR3 size: 16 residues. The germline V gene has CDR1 SEHNR and CDR2 FQNEAQ (reference sequence). CDR3 in amino acids: CASSLGTGLAKNIQYF.